This T cell receptor beta chain was recovered during a study of identical twins (dated by TCRdb to 2016 to 2017). For the wider study: To test whether fetal clonotypes persist, the study used deep sequencing on TCR alpha and beta repertoires from monozygotic twins, unrelated adults of various ages, and cord blood. To rule out contamination, the twin experiments were replicated at different times with different library preparation protocols.

This clonotype was seen at least ten times. The antigen this receptor binds is unknown. No much larger clone exists at a distance of one base, and base qualities are not known. All donors were healthy Caucasians. The study also sequenced three unrelated non-twin adults: a male aged 18 to 30, a male aged 50 to 59 and a female aged 50 to 59. Miltenyi CD45RO+ enrichment and human naive T-cell isolation kits were used to isolate memory (CD45RO+) and naive T cells from PBMC. Beyond this particular receptor, the publication reports: Zero-insertion analyses could be partly confounded by invariant T cells such as MAIT and iNKT, though diverse VJ usage argued against such confounding for most clonotypes. Abundant cord blood beta clonotypes carried fewer insertions; young adult naive repertoires showed a weaker similar trend, while memory repertoires showed none. Out-of-frame TCR alpha sharing in monozygotic twins was systematically underestimated by recombination models, whereas sharing between unrelated individuals was in agreement with the recombination models. Out-of-frame TCR alpha sequences shared between twins showed an excess of low generation-probability sequences compared with coincidental sharing between unrelated individuals. The excess sharing between twins in beta out-of-frame sequences was weaker because fewer shared sequences reduced the signal-to-noise ratio. Because the same donors could not be followed over many years, conclusions were based on cross-sectional statistical analysis.

The CDR3 measures 15 amino acids from cysteine to phenylalanine. The sequence is cut down to CDR3 DNA, 45 bases in frame from base 1. The CDR1 and CDR2 encoded by the germline V gene are LGHNA and YNFKEQ. V and J are truncated by 5 bases and 0 bases respectively, leaving an intervening sequence of 12 bases. The library was produced with 5' RACE. Instrument on record: Illumina HiSeq 2000. Template switching added a universal primer binding site, and the final cDNA carried a unique molecular identifier that allowed TCR cDNA molecules to be counted accurately. First-strand cDNA for TCR alpha and beta chains was synthesized from specific primers in the conserved constant-segment region. To control for contamination, each cDNA library was double barcoded with a SMART-Mk sample barcode plus Illumina barcodes. TruSeq adapter sequences along with Illumina sample barcodes were introduced in two successive PCR steps. TCR alpha and beta cDNA libraries were sequenced on the Illumina HiSeq platform with custom primers. The study's own analysis went as follows. MiGEC was used to process raw reads and extract unique molecular identifiers, and MiXCR was used to find CDR3 positions. For each individual, recombination models were inferred using an EM algorithm with the repgenHMM and IGoR tools. The tcR package in R was used for shared clonotype analysis, with sharing normalized by the product of cloneset sizes. To study raw recombination free of thymic and clonal selection effects, out-of-frame nonproductive sequences were analyzed. TCRdb itself trimmed the public reads at Q25 with fastp, ran MiXCR and retained productive beta chains. Every distinct CDR3 protein forms one entry, paired with its most common genes and DNA. The V and J calls shown here were made by TCRdb, not taken from the authors' results. This sample has approximately 670,000 distinct CDR3 sequences in its table, and around 6% of those were observed once. Roughly 2% of the sample rests with the top ten.

The sequenced material came from naive T cells sorted from blood. This specimen's cell subset or site label, interpreted: cells isolated with a human naive T-cell isolation kit. The rearranged chain carries TRBV4-2 and TRBJ2-3, with a tentative D gene TRBD1 over 5 matching bases. The sequence came from a man aged 18 to 30 in good health. The CDR3 reads CASSSTTASTDTQYF. The nucleotide sequence reads TGTGCCAGCAGCTCGACGACAGCTAGCACAGATACGCAGTATTTT.